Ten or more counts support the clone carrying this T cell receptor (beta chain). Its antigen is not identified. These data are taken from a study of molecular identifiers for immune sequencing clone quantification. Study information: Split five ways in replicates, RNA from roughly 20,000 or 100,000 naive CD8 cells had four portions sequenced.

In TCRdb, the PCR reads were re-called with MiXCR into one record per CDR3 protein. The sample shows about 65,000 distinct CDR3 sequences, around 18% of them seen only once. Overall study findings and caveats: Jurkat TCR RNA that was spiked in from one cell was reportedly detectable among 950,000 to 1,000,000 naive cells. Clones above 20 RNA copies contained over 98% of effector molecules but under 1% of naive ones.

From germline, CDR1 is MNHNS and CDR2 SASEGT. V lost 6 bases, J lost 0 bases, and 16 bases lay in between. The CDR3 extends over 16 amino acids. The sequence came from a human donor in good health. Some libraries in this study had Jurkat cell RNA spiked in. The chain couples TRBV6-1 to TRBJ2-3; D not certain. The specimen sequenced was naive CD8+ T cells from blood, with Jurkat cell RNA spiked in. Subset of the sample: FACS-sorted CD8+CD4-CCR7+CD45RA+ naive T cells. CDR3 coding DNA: TGTGCCAGCAGGGGCCGGTGGCAAACCAGCACAGATACGCAGTATTTT. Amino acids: CASRGRWQTSTDTQYF.